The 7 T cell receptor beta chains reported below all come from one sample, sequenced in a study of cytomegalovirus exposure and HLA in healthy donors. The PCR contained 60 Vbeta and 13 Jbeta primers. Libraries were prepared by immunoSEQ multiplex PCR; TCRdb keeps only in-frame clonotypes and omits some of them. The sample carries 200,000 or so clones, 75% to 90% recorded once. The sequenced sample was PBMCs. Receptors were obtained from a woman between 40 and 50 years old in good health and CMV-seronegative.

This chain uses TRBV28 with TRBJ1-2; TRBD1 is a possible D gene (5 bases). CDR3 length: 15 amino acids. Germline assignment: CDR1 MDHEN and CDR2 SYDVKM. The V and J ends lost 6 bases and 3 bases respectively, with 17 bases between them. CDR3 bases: TGTGCCAGCAGCTCTCCCGGGGGAGGTCACTATGGCTACACCTTC. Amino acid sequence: CASSSPGGGHYGYTF.

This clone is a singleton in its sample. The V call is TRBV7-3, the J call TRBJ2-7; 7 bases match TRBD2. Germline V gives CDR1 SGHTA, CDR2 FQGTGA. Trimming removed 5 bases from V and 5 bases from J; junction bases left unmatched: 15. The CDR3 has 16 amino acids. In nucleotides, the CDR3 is TGTGCCAGCAGCCCACAACTAGGGGCGGGAGAAAACGAGCAGTACTTC. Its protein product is CASSPQLGAGENEQYF.

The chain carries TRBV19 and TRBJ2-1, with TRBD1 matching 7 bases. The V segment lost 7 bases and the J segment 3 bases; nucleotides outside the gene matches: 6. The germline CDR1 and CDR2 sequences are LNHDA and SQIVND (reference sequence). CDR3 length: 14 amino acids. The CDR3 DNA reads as TGTGCCAGTACTCTCCGGGACAGCTACAATGAGCAGTTCTTC. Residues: CASTLRDSYNEQFF.

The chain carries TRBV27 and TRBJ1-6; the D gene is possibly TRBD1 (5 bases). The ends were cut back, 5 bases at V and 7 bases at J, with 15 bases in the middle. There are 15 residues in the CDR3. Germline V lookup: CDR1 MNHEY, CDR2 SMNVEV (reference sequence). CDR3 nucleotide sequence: TGTGCCAGCAGTGCACGGGGGGGAGGGAATTCACCCCTCCACTTT. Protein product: CASSARGGGNSPLHF.

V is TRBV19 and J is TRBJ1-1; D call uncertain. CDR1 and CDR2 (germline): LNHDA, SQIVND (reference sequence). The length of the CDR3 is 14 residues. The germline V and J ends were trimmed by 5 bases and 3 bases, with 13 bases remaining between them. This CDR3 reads CASSLPGSHTEAFF. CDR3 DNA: TGTGCCAGTAGTCTCCCCGGGAGCCACACTGAAGCTTTCTTT.

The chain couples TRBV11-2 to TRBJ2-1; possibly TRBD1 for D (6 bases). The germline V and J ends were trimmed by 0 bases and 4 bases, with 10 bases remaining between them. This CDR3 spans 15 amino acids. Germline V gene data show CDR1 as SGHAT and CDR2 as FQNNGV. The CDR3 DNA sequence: TGTGCCAGCAGCTTAGACCAGGGGTTGTACAATGAGCAGTTCTTC. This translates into CASSLDQGLYNEQFF.

The CDR3 DNA reads TGTGCCAGCAGCTTGGCTAGACTAGCGGGAGTGTTTTACGAGACCCAGTACTTC. Its translation is CASSLARLAGVFYETQYF. V gene TRBV5-6 combines with J gene TRBJ2-5; TRBD2 agrees at 12 bases. The CDR3 is 18 amino acids. CDR1 SGHDT and CDR2 YYEEEE come from the germline V gene. V gave up 0 bases and J gave up 5 bases; unmatched junction bases: 11.